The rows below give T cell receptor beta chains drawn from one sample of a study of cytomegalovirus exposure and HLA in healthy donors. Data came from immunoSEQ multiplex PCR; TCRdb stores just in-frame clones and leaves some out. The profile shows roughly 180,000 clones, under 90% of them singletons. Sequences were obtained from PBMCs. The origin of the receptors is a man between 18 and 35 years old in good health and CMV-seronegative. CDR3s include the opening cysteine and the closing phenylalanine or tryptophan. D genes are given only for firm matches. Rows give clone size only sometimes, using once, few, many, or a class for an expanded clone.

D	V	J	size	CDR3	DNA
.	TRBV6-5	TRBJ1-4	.	CASSSNRATNEKLFF	TGTGCCAGCAGTTCCAACAGAGCAACTAATGAAAAACTGTTTTTT
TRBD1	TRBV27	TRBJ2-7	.	CASSTLGTGYYEQYF	TGTGCCAGCAGCACGTTGGGGACAGGATACTACGAGCAGTACTTC
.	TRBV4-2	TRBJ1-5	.	CASSPMRITTGWAQPQHF	TGTGCCAGCAGCCCAATGCGAATAACAACAGGGTGGGCTCAGCCCCAGCATTTT
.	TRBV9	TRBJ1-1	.	CASSVEGYTEAFF	TGTGCCAGCAGCGTAGAGGGGTACACTGAAGCTTTCTTT
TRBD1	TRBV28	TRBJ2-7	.	CASRSGGAYEQYF	TGTGCCAGCAGATCAGGGGGTGCCTACGAGCAGTACTTC
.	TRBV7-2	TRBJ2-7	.	CASSLRRDEQYF	TGTGCCAGCAGCTTACGGCGGGACGAGCAGTACTTC
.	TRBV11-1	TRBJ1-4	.	CASSLGGNEKLFF	TGTGCCAGCAGCCTCGGAGGGAATGAAAAACTGTTTTTT
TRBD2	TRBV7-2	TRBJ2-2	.	CASSLGLHTGELFF	TGTGCCAGCAGCTTGGGACTACACACCGGGGAGCTGTTTTTT
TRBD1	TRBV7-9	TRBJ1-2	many	CASSLEGTGGSAYGYTF	TGTGCCAGCAGCTTAGAAGGGACAGGGGGTAGTGCATATGGCTACACCTTC
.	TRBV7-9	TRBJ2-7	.	CASSLVTEGDYEQYF	TGTGCCAGCAGCTTAGTGACAGAGGGGGACTACGAGCAGTACTTC
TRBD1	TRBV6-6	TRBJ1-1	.	CATRTGESRNTEAFF	TGTGCCACCAGGACAGGGGAGTCCAGGAACACTGAAGCTTTCTTT
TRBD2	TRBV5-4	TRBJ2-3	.	CASSLVGGRTDTQYF	TGTGCCAGCAGCTTGGTTGGCGGGAGGACAGATACGCAGTATTTT
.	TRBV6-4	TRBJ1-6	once	CASSPTEGSPLHF	TGTGCCAGCAGCCCCACAGAGGGTTCACCCCTCCACTTT
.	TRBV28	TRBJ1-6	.	CASTAGLYNSPLHF	TGTGCCAGCACCGCAGGGCTATATAATTCACCCCTCCACTTT
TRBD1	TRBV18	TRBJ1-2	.	CASSPDRSGSGYTF	TGTGCCAGCTCACCGGACAGGTCAGGTAGTGGCTACACCTTC
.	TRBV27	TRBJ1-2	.	CASSLDAQFYGYTF	TGTGCCAGCAGTTTAGATGCACAATTCTATGGCTACACCTTC
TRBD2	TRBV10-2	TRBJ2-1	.	CASTRLAGGTHNEQFF	TGCGCCAGCACCCGACTAGCGGGGGGTACCCACAATGAGCAGTTCTTC
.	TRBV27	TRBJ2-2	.	CASSFLMRGSRSGELFF	TGTGCCAGCAGTTTTCTAATGCGGGGTTCGAGGAGCGGGGAGCTGTTTTTT
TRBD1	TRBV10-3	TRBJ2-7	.	CAISVGTDYEQYF	TGTGCCATCAGTGTTGGGACAGACTACGAGCAGTACTTC
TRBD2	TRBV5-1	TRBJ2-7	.	CASNPRGGVSYEQYF	TGCGCCAGCAACCCGCGGGGGGGCGTTTCCTACGAGCAGTACTTC
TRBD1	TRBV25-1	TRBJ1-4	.	CASSDTGAAREKLFF	TGTGCCAGCAGTGATACAGGGGCCGCACGCGAAAAACTGTTTTTT
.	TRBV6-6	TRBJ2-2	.	CASSYLGRGVTGELFF	TGTGCCAGCAGTTACTTAGGCAGGGGAGTCACCGGGGAGCTGTTTTTT
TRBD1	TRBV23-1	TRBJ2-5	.	CAGTGTDMMEQYF	TGCGCCGGCACCGGGACAGATATGATGGAGCAGTACTTC
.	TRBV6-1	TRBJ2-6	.	CASSQGLSGANVLTF	TGTGCCAGCAGTCAGGGTTTGAGCGGGGCCAACGTCCTGACTTTC
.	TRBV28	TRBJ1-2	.	CASSFSPNYGYTF	TGTGCCAGCAGTTTTAGCCCTAACTATGGCTACACCTTC